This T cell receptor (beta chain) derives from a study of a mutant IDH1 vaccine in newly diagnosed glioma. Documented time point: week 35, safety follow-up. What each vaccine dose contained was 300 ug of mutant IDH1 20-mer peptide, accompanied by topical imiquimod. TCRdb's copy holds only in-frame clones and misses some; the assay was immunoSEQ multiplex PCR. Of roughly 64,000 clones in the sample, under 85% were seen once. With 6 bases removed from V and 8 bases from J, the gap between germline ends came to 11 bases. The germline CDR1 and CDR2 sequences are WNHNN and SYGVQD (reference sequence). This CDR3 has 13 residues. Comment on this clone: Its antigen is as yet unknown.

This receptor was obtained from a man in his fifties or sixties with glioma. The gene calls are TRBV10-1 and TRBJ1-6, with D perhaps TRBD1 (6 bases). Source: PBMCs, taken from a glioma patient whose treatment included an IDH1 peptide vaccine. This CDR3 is CASRDSYYSPLHF. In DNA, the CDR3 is TGCGCCAGCAGGGACAGCTACTATTCACCCCTCCACTTT.